These T cell receptor beta chains were read from a single sample in a study of T-cell memory formation after mild COVID-19. TCRdb recomputed calls from the 5' RACE reads with MiXCR, one row per CDR3 protein. The repertoire holds 540,000 or so distinct CDR3 sequences, with 20% as singletons. Sequencing was carried out using PBMCs or a T cell subset sorted from them (not recorded which). Receptor source: an adult woman who had mild COVID-19 (a few samples of this study predate the infection). Cell type and time point are not known. Both conserved end residues are part of each CDR3. The D gene is left open where the match is weak. Only part of the rows carry a size: once, few, many, or a class if the clone is expanded.

abundance: few
v_gene: TRBV20-1
j_gene: TRBJ1-2
d_gene: NA
CDR3aa: CSASDSWGGYTF
CDR3nt: TGCAGTGCTAGCGACAGCTGGGGTGGCTACACCTTC

abundance: NA
v_gene: TRBV7-9
j_gene: TRBJ2-3
d_gene: NA
CDR3aa: CASSRGGASTDTQYF
CDR3nt: TGTGCCAGCAGCCGAGGGGGGGCTAGCACAGATACGCAGTATTTT

abundance: few
v_gene: TRBV29-1
j_gene: TRBJ2-5
d_gene: TRBD1
CDR3aa: CSVGPTLDRELYQETQYF
CDR3nt: TGCAGCGTTGGCCCCACCCTGGACAGGGAGTTATACCAAGAGACCCAGTACTTC

abundance: NA
v_gene: TRBV20-1
j_gene: TRBJ2-7
d_gene: NA
CDR3aa: CSARAPAGVPEQYF
CDR3nt: TGCAGTGCTAGGGCCCCCGCAGGGGTCCCCGAGCAGTACTTC

abundance: NA
v_gene: TRBV7-9
j_gene: TRBJ2-1
d_gene: NA
CDR3aa: CASSLASAGQNEQFF
CDR3nt: TGTGCCAGCAGCTTAGCGAGTGCGGGGCAGAATGAGCAGTTCTTC

abundance: few
v_gene: TRBV7-9
j_gene: TRBJ2-7
d_gene: NA
CDR3aa: CASSLVQNYEQYF
CDR3nt: TGTGCCAGCAGCTTAGTACAGAACTACGAGCAGTACTTC

abundance: once
v_gene: TRBV12-3/TRBV12-4
j_gene: TRBJ2-2
d_gene: TRBD2
CDR3aa: CASSHPGLAGGNTGELFF
CDR3nt: TGTGCCAGCAGTCACCCGGGACTAGCGGGGGGGAACACCGGGGAGCTGTTTTTT

abundance: few
v_gene: TRBV11-2
j_gene: TRBJ2-7
d_gene: NA
CDR3aa: CASSLILGRSYEQYF
CDR3nt: TGTGCCAGCAGCTTGATTTTAGGGAGGTCCTACGAGCAGTACTTC

abundance: NA
v_gene: TRBV12-3/TRBV12-4
j_gene: TRBJ2-5
d_gene: NA
CDR3aa: CASSPYIQGGVETQYF
CDR3nt: TGTGCCAGCAGCCCCTACATTCAGGGGGGTGTTGAGACCCAGTACTTC

abundance: NA
v_gene: TRBV2
j_gene: TRBJ2-1
d_gene: NA
CDR3aa: CASSEATLNEQFF
CDR3nt: TGTGCCAGCAGTGAAGCCACCCTGAATGAGCAGTTCTTC

abundance: few
v_gene: TRBV4-3
j_gene: TRBJ1-4
d_gene: TRBD1
CDR3aa: CASSQHRGQNEKLFF
CDR3nt: TGCGCCAGCAGCCAGCACAGGGGGCAGAATGAAAAACTGTTTTTT

abundance: few
v_gene: TRBV5-6
j_gene: TRBJ2-7
d_gene: NA
CDR3aa: CASSLIGVGGFSYEQYF
CDR3nt: TGTGCCAGCAGCTTGATAGGCGTGGGCGGTTTCTCCTACGAGCAGTACTTC

abundance: few
v_gene: TRBV7-9
j_gene: TRBJ2-1
d_gene: TRBD1
CDR3aa: CASSGRDRAFNEQFF
CDR3nt: TGTGCCAGCAGCGGCCGGGACAGGGCTTTTAATGAGCAGTTCTTC

abundance: few
v_gene: TRBV24-1
j_gene: TRBJ2-3
d_gene: NA
CDR3aa: CATRSGRRSTDTQYF
CDR3nt: TGTGCCACCAGGAGTGGACGCCGAAGCACAGATACGCAGTATTTT

abundance: few
v_gene: TRBV5-5
j_gene: TRBJ1-3
d_gene: NA
CDR3aa: CASSLADLKFSGNTIYF
CDR3nt: TGTGCCAGCAGCTTAGCAGACCTAAAATTCTCTGGAAACACCATATATTTT

abundance: NA
v_gene: TRBV3-1
j_gene: TRBJ2-1
d_gene: NA
CDR3aa: CASSHEGHDEQFF
CDR3nt: TGTGCCAGCAGCCATGAGGGGCACGATGAGCAGTTCTTC

abundance: NA
v_gene: TRBV7-2
j_gene: TRBJ2-3
d_gene: TRBD2
CDR3aa: CASSSTSGGFTDTQYF
CDR3nt: TGTGCCAGCAGCTCGACTAGCGGGGGATTCACAGATACGCAGTATTTT

abundance: few
v_gene: TRBV6-2/TRBV6-3
j_gene: TRBJ2-3
d_gene: TRBD2
CDR3aa: CASSYRAGLAGTDITDTQYF
CDR3nt: TGTGCCAGCAGTTACCGTGCGGGACTAGCGGGAACCGATATCACAGATACGCAGTATTTT

abundance: NA
v_gene: TRBV10-3
j_gene: TRBJ2-7
d_gene: TRBD2
CDR3aa: CAISDIRAAGDPYEQYF
CDR3nt: TGTGCCATCAGTGATATCCGGGCGGCGGGGGACCCCTACGAGCAGTACTTC

abundance: few
v_gene: TRBV7-9
j_gene: TRBJ2-3
d_gene: NA
CDR3aa: CASSLGRGAMDTQYF
CDR3nt: TGTGCCAGCAGCTTAGGAAGAGGGGCGATGGATACGCAGTATTTT

abundance: NA
v_gene: TRBV7-8
j_gene: TRBJ2-1
d_gene: NA
CDR3aa: CASTPDVAGGYNEQFF
CDR3nt: TGTGCCAGCACCCCGGACGTGGCAGGGGGGTACAATGAGCAGTTCTTC

abundance: NA
v_gene: TRBV28
j_gene: TRBJ1-6
d_gene: NA
CDR3aa: CASSLSAGVGSPLHF
CDR3nt: TGTGCCAGCAGTTTATCCGCCGGGGTTGGGTCACCCCTCCACTTT

abundance: few
v_gene: TRBV7-3
j_gene: TRBJ2-1
d_gene: NA
CDR3aa: CATPEGFEQFF
CDR3nt: TGTGCCACGCCGGAGGGGTTTGAGCAGTTCTTC

abundance: NA
v_gene: TRBV5-1
j_gene: TRBJ1-5
d_gene: TRBD1
CDR3aa: CASSAGTGFDQPQHF
CDR3nt: TGCGCCAGCAGCGCCGGGACAGGGTTCGATCAGCCCCAGCATTTT

abundance: few
v_gene: TRBV25-1
j_gene: TRBJ2-2
d_gene: TRBD1
CDR3aa: CASSGGGAGELFF
CDR3nt: TGTGCCAGCAGTGGAGGGGGCGCCGGGGAGCTGTTTTTT

abundance: NA
v_gene: TRBV7-8
j_gene: TRBJ2-1
d_gene: NA
CDR3aa: CASSSRREVISYNEQFF
CDR3nt: TGTGCCAGCAGCTCAAGGAGGGAAGTTATCTCCTACAATGAGCAGTTCTTC

abundance: few
v_gene: TRBV12-3/TRBV12-4
j_gene: TRBJ2-1
d_gene: TRBD1
CDR3aa: CASSPGQGMVDEQFF
CDR3nt: TGTGCCAGCAGTCCCGGACAGGGGATGGTGGATGAGCAGTTCTTC

abundance: once
v_gene: TRBV20-1
j_gene: TRBJ2-1
d_gene: TRBD2
CDR3aa: CSAPTSGWGDEQFF
CDR3nt: TGCAGTGCGCCTACTAGCGGGTGGGGCGATGAGCAGTTCTTC

abundance: NA
v_gene: TRBV7-9
j_gene: TRBJ2-1
d_gene: TRBD1
CDR3aa: CASSPSGTGTYNEQFF
CDR3nt: TGTGCCAGCAGCCCAAGCGGGACAGGGACTTACAATGAGCAGTTCTTC

abundance: many
v_gene: TRBV5-1
j_gene: TRBJ2-7
d_gene: NA
CDR3aa: CASSRPPPPESGQEYF
CDR3nt: TGCGCCAGCAGCCGTCCTCCCCCTCCGGAATCGGGTCAAGAGTACTTC

abundance: NA
v_gene: TRBV3-1
j_gene: TRBJ2-7
d_gene: TRBD2
CDR3aa: CASSQELADYSYEQYF
CDR3nt: TGTGCCAGCAGCCAAGAACTAGCGGATTACTCCTACGAGCAGTACTTC

abundance: NA
v_gene: TRBV29-1
j_gene: TRBJ1-2
d_gene: NA
CDR3aa: CSVEGRSYGYTF
CDR3nt: TGCAGCGTTGAAGGGCGAAGCTATGGCTACACCTTC

abundance: NA
v_gene: TRBV11-2
j_gene: TRBJ2-2
d_gene: NA
CDR3aa: CASSLFGGPGAGELFF
CDR3nt: TGTGCCAGCAGCTTATTTGGGGGCCCAGGGGCCGGGGAGCTGTTTTTT

abundance: NA
v_gene: TRBV20-1
j_gene: TRBJ2-3
d_gene: TRBD2
CDR3aa: CSAREASGRADTQYF
CDR3nt: TGCAGTGCTAGAGAGGCTAGCGGGAGAGCGGATACGCAGTATTTT

abundance: NA
v_gene: TRBV9
j_gene: TRBJ1-1
d_gene: NA
CDR3aa: CASSSLSEAFF
CDR3nt: TGTGCCAGCAGTTCTCTCTCTGAAGCTTTCTTT

abundance: NA
v_gene: TRBV6-5
j_gene: TRBJ2-4
d_gene: TRBD1
CDR3aa: CASRRTGTGAKNIQYF
CDR3nt: TGTGCCAGCAGGAGGACAGGGACCGGGGCCAAAAACATTCAGTACTTC

abundance: few
v_gene: TRBV19
j_gene: TRBJ2-7
d_gene: NA
CDR3aa: CASSYSGDYEQYF
CDR3nt: TGTGCCAGTAGTTATAGCGGTGACTACGAGCAGTACTTC

abundance: NA
v_gene: TRBV7-9
j_gene: TRBJ2-5
d_gene: TRBD1
CDR3aa: CASSLEGQDHCF
CDR3nt: TGTGCCAGCAGCTTAGAGGGACAGGACCATTGCTTC

abundance: NA
v_gene: TRBV6-2/TRBV6-3
j_gene: TRBJ1-1
d_gene: TRBD1
CDR3aa: CASSYSGRGRNEAFF
CDR3nt: TGTGCCAGCAGTTACTCGGGTAGGGGGCGGAATGAAGCTTTCTTT

abundance: NA
v_gene: TRBV11-2
j_gene: TRBJ2-1
d_gene: NA
CDR3aa: CASSSLSPYNEQFF
CDR3nt: TGTGCCAGCAGCTCCTTAAGTCCCTACAATGAGCAGTTCTTC

abundance: few
v_gene: TRBV20-1
j_gene: TRBJ1-3
d_gene: NA
CDR3aa: CSARDPGGPISGNTIYF
CDR3nt: TGCAGTGCTAGAGATCCTGGGGGTCCCATCTCTGGAAACACCATATATTTT

abundance: NA
v_gene: TRBV27
j_gene: TRBJ1-1
d_gene: NA
CDR3aa: CASQQNTEAFF
CDR3nt: TGTGCCAGCCAGCAGAACACTGAAGCTTTCTTT

abundance: NA
v_gene: TRBV6-6
j_gene: TRBJ1-5
d_gene: NA
CDR3aa: CASSYDSAENQPQHF
CDR3nt: TGTGCCAGCAGTTACGATTCGGCAGAAAATCAGCCCCAGCATTTT

abundance: NA
v_gene: TRBV4-3
j_gene: TRBJ2-1
d_gene: TRBD2
CDR3aa: CASSPRAGGWNEQFF
CDR3nt: TGCGCCAGCAGCCCACGGGCGGGAGGTTGGAATGAGCAGTTCTTC

abundance: NA
v_gene: TRBV14
j_gene: TRBJ1-3
d_gene: NA
CDR3aa: CASSQASGNTIYF
CDR3nt: TGTGCCAGCAGCCAAGCTTCCGGAAACACCATATATTTT

abundance: few
v_gene: TRBV11-2
j_gene: TRBJ2-1
d_gene: TRBD2
CDR3aa: CASSLSFGAGGGDEQFF
CDR3nt: TGTGCCAGCAGCTTATCGTTCGGGGCGGGAGGGGGAGATGAGCAGTTCTTC

abundance: NA
v_gene: TRBV6-1
j_gene: TRBJ1-4
d_gene: NA
CDR3aa: CASSEGQWKF
CDR3nt: TGTGCCAGCAGTGAAGGGCAGTGGAAATTT

abundance: NA
v_gene: TRBV6-5
j_gene: TRBJ2-1
d_gene: NA
CDR3aa: CASSSPGDEQFF
CDR3nt: TGTGCCAGCAGTTCGCCCGGGGATGAGCAGTTCTTC